This T cell receptor beta chain was found in a study of T cells in Graves' hyperthyroidism and ophthalmopathy. Study-level information: Peripheral blood was collected at initial diagnosis, before any treatment.

Amplified TCR beta CDR3 regions came from RNA transcripts. TCR CDR3 underwent first-round RT-PCR with the HTBI primer set. TCRdb reprocessed the multiplex PCR reads via MiXCR and lists one record per CDR3 protein. The sample contains around 760,000 distinct CDR3 sequences, 35% of which appear only once. The germline V gene encodes CDR1 MGHRA and CDR2 YSYEKL. Trimming pared 3 bases from V and 4 bases from J, leaving 21 bases between. This CDR3 has 17 residues. Each diagnosis drew on symptoms, thyroxine, TRAb, thyroid ultrasound and orbital computed tomography findings. The origin of this receptor is a woman in her forties with Graves' hyperthyroidism. The specimen was blood. The chain is built from TRBV4-1 and TRBJ1-1, with D perhaps matching TRBD1 (6 bases). The CDR3 region has the DNA TGCGCCAGCAGCCACCCAACAGGGTACAGGGCGGGCACTGAAGCTTTCTTT. Residues: CASSHPTGYRAGTEAFF.